This T cell receptor (beta chain) was found in a study of graft-versus-host responses after intestinal transplantation. On the study more broadly: Among the recipients, all got anti-thymocyte globulin induction and then tacrolimus and steroids for around 3 years. Study results and limitations: In patients with graft-donor T cell macrochimerism, allograft graft-versus-host to host-versus-graft clonal ratios were high.

Details on this clone: Its target is not known.

CDR1 and CDR2 from the germline V gene are MNHEY and SVGAGI. Trimming cost V 11 bases and J 3 bases, with 14 bases left between them. The CDR3 is 14 amino acids. TCRdb's copy holds only in-frame clones and misses some; the assay was immunoSEQ multiplex PCR. Of roughly 30,000 clones in the sample, roughly 80% were seen once. This specimen consisted of unstimulated CD8+ T cells sorted from spleen or lymph node cells, obtained before intestinal transplant. The chain recombines TRBV6-5 with TRBJ2-6; TRBD2 might be the D (6 bases). This TCR derives from a human donor who received an intestinal transplant. The CDR3 sequence: CAGGTGFGANVLTF. The CDR3 DNA reads as TGTGCCGGGGGGACGGGTTTTGGGGCCAACGTCCTGACTTTC.